The clone carrying this T cell receptor (beta chain) was seen a single time. This entry belongs to a study of shared clonotypes between healthy human individuals. The protocol was immunoSEQ multiplex PCR, while the TCRdb copy is restricted to in-frame clones and leaves out a portion. The sample shows approximately 2,000,000 clones, roughly 90% of them seen only once. The V end lost 2 bases, the J end lost 3 bases, and 8 bases lay between the germline ends. Looked up from germline, CDR1 is SGHTA and CDR2 is FQGNSA. The CDR3 is 14 amino acids. Negatively enriched CD4+ T cells were divided by CD45RA into naive and memory.

The gene calls are TRBV7-2 and TRBJ1-5; no firm D call. This TCR was recovered from a man aged 18 to 30 in good health. Some clones in this sample may be carry-over from other donors' samples. Sample: naive CD4+ T cells from PBMCs. Stated subset: CD45RA+ positively selected. The CDR3 nucleotides read TGTGCCAGCAGCTTATCTCAGCTCAATCAGCCCCAGCATTTT. Translation gives CASSLSQLNQPQHF.